This TCR beta chain was captured by sequencing in a study of shared clonotypes between healthy human individuals. As for the study in general: Every donor yielded three CD4 naive, three CD4 memory, two CD8 naive and one CD8 memory plate.

Repertoires were generated with immunoSEQ multiplex PCR, while TCRdb's copy carries only in-frame clones and drops some. The sample lists about a million clones, around 76% occurring once. Concerning this clone: Its antigen remains unidentified.

Study-wide findings and caveats: Clonotypes which were not shared had lower generation probabilities than clonotypes that all four donors shared.

CDR1 is MNHNS, CDR2 SASEGT, per germline. The V and J ends lost 5 bases and 4 bases respectively, with 12 bases between them. The CDR3 loop spans 13 amino acids. The rearrangement links TRBV6-1 to TRBJ2-7; D might be TRBD2 (5 bases). The sample comprised memory CD4+ T cells sorted from blood. Subset of the sample: CD45RA-negative fraction. This sequence was found in a man younger than 35 in good health. CDR3 DNA sequence: TGTGCCAGCAGTCCGAGGGTGGGGTACGAGCAGTACTTC. Encoded protein: CASSPRVGYEQYF.